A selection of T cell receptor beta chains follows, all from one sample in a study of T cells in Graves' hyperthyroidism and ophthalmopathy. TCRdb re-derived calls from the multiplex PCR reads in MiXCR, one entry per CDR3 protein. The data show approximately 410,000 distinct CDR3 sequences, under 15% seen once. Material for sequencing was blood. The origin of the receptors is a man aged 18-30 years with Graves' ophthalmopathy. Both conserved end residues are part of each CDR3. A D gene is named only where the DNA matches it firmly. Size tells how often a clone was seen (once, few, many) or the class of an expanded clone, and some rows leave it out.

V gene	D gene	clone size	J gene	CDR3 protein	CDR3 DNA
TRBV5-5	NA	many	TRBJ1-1	CASVEQRRWNTEAFF	TGTGCCAGCGTCGAACAGCGACGGTGGAACACTGAAGCTTTCTTT
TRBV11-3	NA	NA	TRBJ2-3	CAGSLDGGSYGDTDTQYF	TGTGCCGGCAGCTTAGATGGTGGAAGTTACGGAGACACAGATACGCAGTATTTT
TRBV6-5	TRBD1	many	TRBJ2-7	CASSYSSTGAYEQYF	TGTGCCAGCAGTTACTCGTCGACAGGGGCCTACGAGCAGTACTTC
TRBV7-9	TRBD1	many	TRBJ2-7	CASSFTVLTQGAYEQYF	TGTGCCAGCAGCTTCACTGTACTAACACAGGGGGCGTACGAGCAGTACTTC
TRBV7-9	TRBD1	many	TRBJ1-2	CASSSWDRTDGYTF	TGTGCCAGCAGCTCGTGGGACAGGACAGATGGCTACACCTTC
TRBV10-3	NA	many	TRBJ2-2	CAISELRRVRETSNTGELFF	TGTGCCATCAGTGAATTGCGACGGGTGAGAGAAACATCGAACACCGGGGAGCTGTTTTTT
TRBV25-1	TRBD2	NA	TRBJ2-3	CASSAGLAGEIDTQYF	TGTGCCAGCAGTGCCGGACTAGCGGGAGAGATAGATACGCAGTATTTT
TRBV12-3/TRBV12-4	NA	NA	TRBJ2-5	CASILEPPGTQYF	TGTGCCAGCATACTAGAGCCTCCTGGAACCCAGTACTTC
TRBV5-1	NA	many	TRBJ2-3	CASSRGTGLLPDTQYF	TGCGCCAGCAGTAGGGGAACAGGCCTCCTCCCAGATACGCAGTATTTT
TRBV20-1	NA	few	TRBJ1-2	CSARPTLSRGNYGYTF	TGCAGTGCTAGACCCACACTAAGTAGAGGGAACTATGGCTACACCTTC
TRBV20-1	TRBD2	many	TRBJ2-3	CSARGGVGGLGKDTQYF	TGCAGTGCTAGGGGGGGGGTCGGGGGACTAGGAAAGGATACGCAGTATTTT
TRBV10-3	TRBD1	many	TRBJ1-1	CAISKTGTGYTEAFF	TGTGCCATCAGTAAGACCGGGACAGGGTACACTGAAGCTTTCTTT
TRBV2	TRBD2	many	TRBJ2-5	CASSEYRLAGFKETQYF	TGTGCCAGCAGTGAATACAGACTAGCGGGATTTAAAGAGACCCAGTACTTC
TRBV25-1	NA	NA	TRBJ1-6	CASSEGPPLHF	TGTGCCAGCAGTGAGGGACCCCCCCTCCACTTT
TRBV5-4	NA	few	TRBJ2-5	CASRAASGAQETQYF	TGTGCCAGCAGAGCCGCCTCAGGGGCCCAAGAGACCCAGTACTTC
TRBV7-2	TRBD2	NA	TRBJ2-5	CATRGAGGPSAQYF	TGTGCCACCCGGGGAGCGGGGGGGCCTAGCGCCCAGTACTTC
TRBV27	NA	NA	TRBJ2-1	CASSRQGGNEQFF	TGTGCCAGCAGTCGGCAGGGGGGCAATGAGCAGTTCTTC
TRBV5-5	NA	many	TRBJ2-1	CASSLTVSSYNEQFF	TGTGCCAGCAGTCTGACGGTCAGCTCCTACAATGAGCAGTTCTTC
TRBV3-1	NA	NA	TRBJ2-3	CASSQDHTDTQYF	TGTGCCAGCAGCCAAGATCACACAGATACGCAGTATTTT
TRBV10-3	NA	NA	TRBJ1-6	CATREGSYNSPLHF	TGTGCCACCCGGGAGGGGTCCTATAATTCACCCCTCCACTTT
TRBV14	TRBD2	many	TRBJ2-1	CASSQISGGYNEQFF	TGTGCCAGCAGCCAGATAAGCGGGGGCTACAATGAGCAGTTCTTC
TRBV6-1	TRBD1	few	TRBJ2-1	CASSPGTGYTWDWFF	TGTGCCAGCAGCCCCGGGACAGGATATACCTGGGATTGGTTCTTC